Listed here are 3 T cell receptor beta chains from one sample, sequenced in a study of blood T cells in healthy people across ages. A second 7 to 11 cycle PCR used barcoded and J-beta primers. TCRdb processed the 5' RACE reads anew with MiXCR; each CDR3 protein has one entry. The profile shows some 1,500,000 distinct CDR3 sequences, under 55% of them singletons. Sequencing was performed on blood. The receptors here all came from a woman younger than 30 in good health.

The chain carries TRBV19 and TRBJ2-6; the D call may be TRBD1 or TRBD2 (6 bases each). Germline V gives CDR1 LNHDA, CDR2 SQIVND (reference sequence). The CDR3 length is 20 residues. The germline V and J ends were trimmed by 6 bases and 0 bases, with 24 bases remaining between them. CDR3 DNA sequence: TGTGCCAGTAGCAGAAAACCGCCGGGACGGGGGCCCTCTGGGGCCAACGTCCTGACTTTC. Protein product: CASSRKPPGRGPSGANVLTF.

This clonotype occurred a few times. The chain links TRBV5-5 to TRBJ1-2; tentative D call: TRBD1 (5 bases). Germline V gives CDR1 SGHKS, CDR2 YYEKEE (reference sequence). The CDR3 has 13 residues. Trimming removed 4 bases at V and 6 bases at J, with 13 bases between. The CDR3 here is CASSARGSNGYTF. As DNA, the CDR3 is TGTGCCAGCAGCGCCCGGGGGTCGAATGGCTACACCTTC.

This clonotype was counted between two and nine times. CDR3 in amino acids: CASRPGLADNEQFF. DNA for the CDR3: TGTGCCAGTAGGCCGGGACTAGCGGACAATGAGCAGTTCTTC. This chain links TRBV19 with TRBJ2-1, with 11 bases aligning to TRBD2. This CDR3 has 14 residues. V trimming: 6 bases; J trimming: 5 bases; junction bases outside the gene matches: 3. Germline V gives CDR1 LNHDA, CDR2 SQIVND (reference sequence).